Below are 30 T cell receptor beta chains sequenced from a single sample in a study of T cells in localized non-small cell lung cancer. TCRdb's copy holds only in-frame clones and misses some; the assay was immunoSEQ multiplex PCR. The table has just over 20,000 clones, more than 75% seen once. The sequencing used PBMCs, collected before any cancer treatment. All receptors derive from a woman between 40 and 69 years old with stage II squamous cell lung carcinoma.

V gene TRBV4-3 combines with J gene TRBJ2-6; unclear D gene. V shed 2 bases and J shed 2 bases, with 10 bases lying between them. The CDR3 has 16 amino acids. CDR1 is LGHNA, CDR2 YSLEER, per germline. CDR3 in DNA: TGCGCCAGCAGCCAATCCTACAGCACTGGGGCCAACGTCCTGACTTTC. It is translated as CASSQSYSTGANVLTF.

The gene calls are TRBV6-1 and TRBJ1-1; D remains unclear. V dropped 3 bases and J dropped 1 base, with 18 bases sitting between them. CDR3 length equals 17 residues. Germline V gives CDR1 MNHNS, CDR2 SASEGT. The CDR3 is CASSDRRRVGRNTEAFF. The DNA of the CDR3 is TGTGCCAGCAGTGATCGTCGGCGGGTCGGTCGGAACACTGAAGCTTTCTTT.

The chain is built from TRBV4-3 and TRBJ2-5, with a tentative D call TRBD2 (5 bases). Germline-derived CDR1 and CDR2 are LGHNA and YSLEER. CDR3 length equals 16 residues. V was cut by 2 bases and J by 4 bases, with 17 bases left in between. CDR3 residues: CASSQQYRGTPETQYF. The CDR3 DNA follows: TGCGCCAGCAGCCAACAATACCGGGGAACACCAGAGACCCAGTACTTC.

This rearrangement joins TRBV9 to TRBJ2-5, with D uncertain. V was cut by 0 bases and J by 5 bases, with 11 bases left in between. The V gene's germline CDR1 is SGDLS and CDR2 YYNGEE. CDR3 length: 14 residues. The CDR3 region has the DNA TGTGCCAGCAGCGTAGACACCACGGATGAGACCCAGTACTTC. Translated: CASSVDTTDETQYF.

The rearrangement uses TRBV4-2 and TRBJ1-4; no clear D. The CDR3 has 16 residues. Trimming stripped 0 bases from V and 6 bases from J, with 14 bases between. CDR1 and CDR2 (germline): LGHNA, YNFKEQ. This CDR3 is CASSQEYGSSDEKLFF. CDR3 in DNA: TGTGCCAGCAGCCAAGAATACGGCTCCTCGGATGAAAAACTGTTTTTT.

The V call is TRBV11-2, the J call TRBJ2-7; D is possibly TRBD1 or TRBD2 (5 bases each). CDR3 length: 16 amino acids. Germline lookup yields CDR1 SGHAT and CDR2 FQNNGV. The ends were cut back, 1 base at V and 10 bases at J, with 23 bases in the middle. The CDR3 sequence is CASSLVLWTGQGHQYF. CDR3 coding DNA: TGTGCCAGCAGCTTAGTTCTATGGACGGGGCAGGGCCACCAGTACTTC.

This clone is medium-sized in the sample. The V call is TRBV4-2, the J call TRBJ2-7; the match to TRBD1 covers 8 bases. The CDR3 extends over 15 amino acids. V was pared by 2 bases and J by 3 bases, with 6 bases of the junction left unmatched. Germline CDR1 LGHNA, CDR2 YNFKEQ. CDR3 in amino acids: CASSQPGQAVYEQYF. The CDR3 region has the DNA TGTGCCAGCAGCCAACCGGGACAGGCAGTCTACGAGCAGTACTTC.

CDR3 bases: TGTGCCAGCAGTGAAGGGTCAGGGGGAAGGTACGAGCAGTACTTC. Translated, it gives CASSEGSGGRYEQYF. The chain couples TRBV6-1 to TRBJ2-7, with 7 bases lining up with TRBD1. The CDR3 length is 15 residues. Germline V gene lookup returns CDR1 MNHNS and CDR2 SASEGT. V was clipped by 1 base and J by 4 bases; unmatched bases: 7.

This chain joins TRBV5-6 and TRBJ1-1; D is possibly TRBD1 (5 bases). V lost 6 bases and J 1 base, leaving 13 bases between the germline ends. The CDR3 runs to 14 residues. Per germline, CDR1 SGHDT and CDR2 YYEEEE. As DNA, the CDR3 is TGTGCCAGCAATCTAATTAGGGGGAACACTGAAGCTTTCTTT. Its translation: CASNLIRGNTEAFF.

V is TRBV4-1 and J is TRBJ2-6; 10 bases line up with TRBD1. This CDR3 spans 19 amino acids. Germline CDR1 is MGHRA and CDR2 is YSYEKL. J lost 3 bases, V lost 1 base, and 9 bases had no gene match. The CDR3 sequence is CASSQAPDRGVRGANVLTF. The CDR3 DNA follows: TGCGCCAGCAGCCAAGCCCCGGACAGGGGGGTCCGTGGGGCCAACGTCCTGACTTTC.

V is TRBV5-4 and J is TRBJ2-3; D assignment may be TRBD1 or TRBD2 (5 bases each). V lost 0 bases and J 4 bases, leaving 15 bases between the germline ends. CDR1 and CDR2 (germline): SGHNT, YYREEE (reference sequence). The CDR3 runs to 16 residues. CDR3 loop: CASSLGGPRESDTQYF. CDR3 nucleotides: TGTGCCAGCAGCTTGGGGGGCCCCAGGGAGTCAGATACGCAGTATTTT.

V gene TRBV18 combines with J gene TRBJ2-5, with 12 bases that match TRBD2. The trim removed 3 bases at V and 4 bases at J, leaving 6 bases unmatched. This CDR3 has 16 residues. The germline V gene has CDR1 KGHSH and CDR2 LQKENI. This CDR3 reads CASSPNPGLAGETQYF. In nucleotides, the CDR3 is TGTGCCAGCTCACCGAACCCGGGACTAGCGGGAGAGACCCAGTACTTC.

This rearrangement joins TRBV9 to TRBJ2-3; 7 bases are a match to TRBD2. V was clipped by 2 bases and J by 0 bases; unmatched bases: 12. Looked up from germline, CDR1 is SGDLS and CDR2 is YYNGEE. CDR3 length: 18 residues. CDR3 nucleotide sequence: TGTGCCAGCAGCGTCTACGGGGGAGGGGTATTTAGCACAGATACGCAGTATTTT. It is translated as CASSVYGGGVFSTDTQYF.

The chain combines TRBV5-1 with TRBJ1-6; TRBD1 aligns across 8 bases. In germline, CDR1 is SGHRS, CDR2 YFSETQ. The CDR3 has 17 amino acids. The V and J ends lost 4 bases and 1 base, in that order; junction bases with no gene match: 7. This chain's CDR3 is CASSPGQGWSYNSPLHF. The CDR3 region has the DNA TGCGCCAGCAGCCCAGGACAGGGATGGTCCTATAATTCACCCCTCCACTTT. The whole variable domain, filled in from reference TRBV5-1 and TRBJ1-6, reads KAGVTQTPRYLIKTRGQQVTLSCSPISGHRSVSWYQQTPGQGLQFLFEYFSETQRNKGNFPGRFSGRQFSNSRSEMNVSTLELGDSALYLCASSPGQGWSYNSPLHFGNGTRLTVT.

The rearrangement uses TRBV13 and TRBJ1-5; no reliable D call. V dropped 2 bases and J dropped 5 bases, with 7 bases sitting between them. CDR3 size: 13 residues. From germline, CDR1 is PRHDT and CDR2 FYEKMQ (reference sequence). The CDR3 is CASSLNRDQPQHF. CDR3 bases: TGTGCCAGCAGCTTAAACCGGGATCAGCCCCAGCATTTT.

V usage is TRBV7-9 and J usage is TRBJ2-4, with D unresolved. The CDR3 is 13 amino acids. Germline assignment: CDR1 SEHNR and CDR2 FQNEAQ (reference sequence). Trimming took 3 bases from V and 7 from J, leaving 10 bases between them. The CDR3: CASSFAASNIQYF. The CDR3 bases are TGTGCCAGCAGCTTCGCCGCCTCGAACATTCAGTACTTC.

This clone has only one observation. In DNA form, the CDR3 reads TGTGCCAGCAGCTTAGATCCAGGGATGGGCGAGCAGTACTTC. Protein: CASSLDPGMGEQYF. The gene calls are TRBV11-3 and TRBJ2-7, with a possible D match to TRBD1 (5 bases). Germline CDR1 and CDR2: SGHNT and YENEEA. CDR3 length equals 14 residues. Trimming took 0 bases from V and 6 from J, leaving 12 bases between them.

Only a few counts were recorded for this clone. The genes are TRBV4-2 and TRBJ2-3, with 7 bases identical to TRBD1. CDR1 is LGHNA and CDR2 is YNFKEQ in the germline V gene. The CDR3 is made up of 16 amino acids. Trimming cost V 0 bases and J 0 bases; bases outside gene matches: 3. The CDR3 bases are TGTGCCAGCAGCCAAGAGAGGACAGGTAGCACAGATACGCAGTATTTT. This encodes CASSQERTGSTDTQYF.

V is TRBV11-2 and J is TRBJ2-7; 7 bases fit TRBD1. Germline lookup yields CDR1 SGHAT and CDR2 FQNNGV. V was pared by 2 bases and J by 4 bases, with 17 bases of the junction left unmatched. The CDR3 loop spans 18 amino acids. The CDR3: CASSLRLGSRQGIYEQYF. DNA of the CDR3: TGTGCCAGCAGCTTACGGTTAGGGAGTCGACAGGGAATATACGAGCAGTACTTC.

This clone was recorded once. The CDR3 reads CASSSETGVNTEAFF. The CDR3 coding sequence is TGTGCCAGCAGCTCTGAGACAGGGGTGAACACTGAAGCTTTCTTT. This chain joins TRBV7-9 and TRBJ1-1; 8 nucleotides align to TRBD1. V dropped 4 bases and J dropped 0; count of bases not matched to a gene: 4. This CDR3 is 15 amino acids long. Per the germline V gene, CDR1 is SEHNR and CDR2 is FQNEAQ (reference sequence).

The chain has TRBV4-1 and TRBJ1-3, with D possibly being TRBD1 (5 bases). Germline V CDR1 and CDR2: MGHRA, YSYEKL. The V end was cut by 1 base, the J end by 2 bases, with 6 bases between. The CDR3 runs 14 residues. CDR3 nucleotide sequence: TGCGCCAGCAGCCAAGGGACACCTGGAAACACCATATATTTT. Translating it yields CASSQGTPGNTIYF.

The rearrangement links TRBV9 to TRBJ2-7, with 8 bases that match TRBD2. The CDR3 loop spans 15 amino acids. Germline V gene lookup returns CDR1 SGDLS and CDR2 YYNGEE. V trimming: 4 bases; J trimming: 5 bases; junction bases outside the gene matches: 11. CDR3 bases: TGTGCCAGCAGCCCGCAAGCGGGAGTATTCGACGAGCAGTACTTC. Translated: CASSPQAGVFDEQYF.

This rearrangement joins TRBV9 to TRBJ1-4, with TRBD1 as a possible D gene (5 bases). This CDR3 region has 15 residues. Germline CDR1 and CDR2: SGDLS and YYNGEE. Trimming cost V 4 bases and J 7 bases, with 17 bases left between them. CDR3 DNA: TGTGCCAGCAGCAAAGACGGGGCGCCGGGTGAAAAACTGTTTTTT. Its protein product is CASSKDGAPGEKLFF.

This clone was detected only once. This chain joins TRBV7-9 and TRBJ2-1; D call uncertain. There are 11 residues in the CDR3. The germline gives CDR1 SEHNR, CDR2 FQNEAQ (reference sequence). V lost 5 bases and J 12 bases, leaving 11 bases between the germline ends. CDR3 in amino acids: CASSALEWQFF. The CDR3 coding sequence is TGTGCCAGCAGCGCCCTCGAGTGGCAGTTCTTC.

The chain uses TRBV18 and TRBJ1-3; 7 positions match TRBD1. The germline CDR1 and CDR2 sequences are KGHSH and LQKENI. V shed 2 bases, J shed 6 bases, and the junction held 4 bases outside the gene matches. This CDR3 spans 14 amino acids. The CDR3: CASSPGTGENTIYF. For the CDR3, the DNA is TGTGCCAGCTCACCAGGAACAGGGGAAAACACCATATATTTT.

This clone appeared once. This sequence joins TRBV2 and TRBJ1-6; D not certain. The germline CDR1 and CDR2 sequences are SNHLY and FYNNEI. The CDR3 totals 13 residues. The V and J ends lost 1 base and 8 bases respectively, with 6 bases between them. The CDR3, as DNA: TGTGCCAGCAGTGAAGACCCCCATTCACCCCTCCACTTT. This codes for CASSEDPHSPLHF. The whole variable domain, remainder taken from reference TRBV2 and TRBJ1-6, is EPEVTQTPSHQVTQMGQEVILRCVPISNHLYFYWYRQILGQKVEFLVSFYNNEISEKSEIFDDQFSVERPDGSNFTLKIRSTKLEDSAMYFCASSEDPHSPLHFGNGTRLTVT.

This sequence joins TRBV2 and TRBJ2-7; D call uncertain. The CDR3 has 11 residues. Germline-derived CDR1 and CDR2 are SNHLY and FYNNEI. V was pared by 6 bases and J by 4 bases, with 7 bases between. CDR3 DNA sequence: TGTGCCAGCAGGAAGGGATACGAGCAGTACTTC. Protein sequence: CASRKGYEQYF.

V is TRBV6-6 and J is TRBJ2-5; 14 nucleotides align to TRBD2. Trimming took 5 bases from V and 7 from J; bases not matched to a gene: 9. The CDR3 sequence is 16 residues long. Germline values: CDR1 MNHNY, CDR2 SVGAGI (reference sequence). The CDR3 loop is CASSNPGTSGSWTQYF. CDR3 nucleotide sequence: TGTGCCAGCAGTAATCCCGGGACTAGCGGGAGTTGGACCCAGTACTTC.

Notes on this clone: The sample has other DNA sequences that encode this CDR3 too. In DNA form, the CDR3 reads TGCAGCGGAGGGGGAGACAGTTACAATGAGCAGTTCTTC. Translation gives CSGGGDSYNEQFF. This chain uses TRBV29-1 with TRBJ2-1, with D maybe TRBD1 (6 bases). Trimming took off 7 bases at V and 4 bases at J, with 14 bases between the two ends. The germline V gene has CDR1 SQVTM and CDR2 ANQGSEA. The CDR3 spans 13 residues.

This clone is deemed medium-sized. The CDR3 is CASSADRSNEKLFF. DNA of the CDR3: TGTGCCAGCAGCGCAGACAGGTCTAATGAAAAACTGTTTTTT. The gene calls are TRBV9 and TRBJ1-4; perhaps TRBD1 as D (6 bases). CDR1 and CDR2 (germline): SGDLS, YYNGEE. V lost 3 bases to trimming and J lost 3 bases, with 9 bases between them. This CDR3 spans 14 amino acids.